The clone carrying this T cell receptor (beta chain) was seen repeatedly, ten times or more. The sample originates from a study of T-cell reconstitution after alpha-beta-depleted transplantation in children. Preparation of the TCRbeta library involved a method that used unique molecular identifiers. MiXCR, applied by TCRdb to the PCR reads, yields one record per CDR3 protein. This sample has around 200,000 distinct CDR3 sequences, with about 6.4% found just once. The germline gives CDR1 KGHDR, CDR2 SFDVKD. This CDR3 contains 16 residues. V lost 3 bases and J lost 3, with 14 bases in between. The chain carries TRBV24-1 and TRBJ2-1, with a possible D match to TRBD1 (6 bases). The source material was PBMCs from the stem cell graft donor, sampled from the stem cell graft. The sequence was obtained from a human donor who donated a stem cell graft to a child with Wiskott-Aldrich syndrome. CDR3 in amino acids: CATSDVSTGHYNEQFF. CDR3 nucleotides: TGTGCCACCAGTGATGTAAGTACAGGGCACTACAATGAGCAGTTCTTC.